This T cell receptor (beta chain) was recovered during a study of beta chain features in type 1 diabetes (dated by TCRdb to the late 2010s). At the level of the whole study: Mean age, gender distribution, total cell number and subset yield were not different between patients and healthy donors. A total of 107,917,701 sorted cells were examined across all samples, and the number of cells per subset was strongly correlated with RNA yield. In the study, recently diagnosed type 1 diabetes patients and matched healthy donors were compared on the TCRB repertoires of their sorted circulating CD4+ T cell subsets. Regulatory and stem cell-like memory subsets were obtained from only 8 patients and roughly eight healthy donors, while naive and central memory subsets were obtained from all 30 or so donors. Results and caveats for the whole study, not just this receptor: Fewer insertions and more nucleotide deletions at VDJ recombination sites were observed in patients with type 1 diabetes, implying thymic rearrangement abnormalities. The naive, central memory and regulatory TCRB repertoires appeared to resemble one another more closely among patients than among healthy donors. Because cDNA was sequenced instead of genomic DNA, activated cells with high expression could be over-represented, although the groups did not differ in activation or CD3 levels. Because the HLA sub-analyses included only small numbers of individuals, any influence of HLA type on TCRB rearrangement was left unresolved. Type 1 diabetes patients showed a moderate but significant shortening of TCRB CDR3 length in all four CD4+ subsets. PCR might favor shorter templates, but patient and control samples were amplified and corrected together, so any skew would affect both groups equally.

The CDR3 holds 14 amino acids from the cysteine to the phenylalanine. Only CDR3 DNA is held: 42 bases, read in frame from base 1. Trimming leaves V shorter by 5 bases and J shorter by 2 bases, with the junction holding 4 bases beyond the gene matches. Looking up the germline V gene (reference sequence) yields CDR1 LNHDA and CDR2 SQIVND. The High Capacity cDNA Reverse Transcription Kit was used to reverse transcribe all of the isolated RNA, meaning that expressed TCRB transcripts were what got sequenced. Deep immunoSEQ sequencing was performed on naive, central memory and regulatory T cell samples, with an average of around 3.4 million total reads per sample. After sorted cells were lysed in RLT buffer, RNA was extracted with DNase-treated RNeasy Micro or Mini kits, with the choice depending on cell number. To prevent cross-contamination, each cell subset was processed individually, whereas patient and healthy donor samples were processed jointly. Using the immunoSEQ multiplex PCR, TCRB sequences were amplified from cDNA into 87-bp fragments spanning the CDR3 region. The amplicons were sequenced using the Illumina HiSeq platform. As for the authors' bioinformatics: PCR bias was corrected computationally using synthetic template baselines, and reads within Hamming distance 2 were collapsed, with unmergeable singletons discarded. Reads were aligned to IMGT to assign V, D and J genes, CDR3 length, and insertions or deletions at six rearrangement sites. Clonotype counts were normalized to sorted cell number within each subset before computing true diversity and Gini coefficients with the tcR R package. The overlap coefficient, calculated on TCRB nucleotide sequences, was used to measure repertoire sharing. As stored in TCRdb, this immuneACCESS dataset retains in-frame rearrangements with V and J assigned. A fraction of the clones does not appear; measured against another copy, unresolved V genes explain less than half of the discrepancy, and the remainder lacks a known reason. V, J and clone size are taken as reported in that table, and D and trimming were inferred from the DNA itself. In this sample the table shows around 40,000 clones, approximately 70% of which occur a single time. 2% to 2.5% of the sample is taken by the ten largest.

As for this clone: This receptor's antigen is unknown. Qualities for individual bases were not recorded, and no much larger clone is one base off.

A single peripheral blood draw of approximately 0.11 L on average was collected from each donor into heparinised tubes. Using a panel that included CD45RO, CCR7, CD25, CD127, CD95 and CD27, naive, central memory, regulatory and stem cell-like memory CD4+ T cells were sorted on a BD FACSAria II. Every sorted population had a purity above 95%. PBMCs were isolated right away by Lymphoprep density gradient centrifugation and were stained directly, without culture. To minimize batch effects, samples were stained and sorted in pairs, one healthy donor with one patient per experiment. The clonotype comes from a woman aged 18 to 35 with type 1 diabetes. This chain is built from TRBV19 and TRBJ2-3; the junction holds 7 bases that match TRBD2. The source material was Tregs from blood. Per the publication, the cell subset or site label means: regulatory CD4+ T cells. The nucleotide sequence is given as TGTGCCAGTAGTCCTAGCGGACCCACAGATACGCAGTATTTT. This yields the protein CASSPSGPTDTQYF. The full variable domain, with segments outside the CDR3 supplied by the reference TRBV19 and TRBJ2-3 proteins, appears as DGGITQSPKYLFRKEGQNVTLSCEQNLNHDAMYWYRQDPGQGLRLIYYSQIVNDFQKGDIAEGYSVSREKKESFPLTVTSAQKNPTAFYLCASSPSGPTDTQYFGPGTRLTVL.